Listed below are T cell receptor beta chains from one sample, sequenced in a study of T cells expressing NK-cell markers. TCRdb reanalyzed the 5' RACE reads and collapses them to one entry per CDR3 protein, without DNA. The listing records hundreds of thousands of distinct CDR3 sequences. Sequenced material: blood T cells: a sorted CD56 or NKG2C T cell subset, CD4+ or CD8+ T cells, or bulk PBMC T cells (not recorded which). These receptors all stem from a man aged 18 to 69 in good health. Each CDR3 is given with its conserved first and last residue. Fields, in order: V gene, J gene, CDR3 protein.

TRBV2	TRBJ1-1	CASSERLDGMNTEAFF
TRBV27	TRBJ2-7	CASRRGLGAYEQYF
TRBV7-2	TRBJ2-2	CASAQDWLTGELFF
TRBV7-2	TRBJ1-2	CASSSGGVERYGYTF
TRBV5-1	TRBJ2-2	CASSLEGRGTGELFF
TRBV20-1	TRBJ2-7	CSARDPQRPGYEQYF
TRBV12-3/TRBV12-4	TRBJ1-6	CASSLESALRGSPLHF
TRBV28	TRBJ2-7	CASTPGWESTAPVGQYF
TRBV12-3/TRBV12-4	TRBJ2-4	CASRFGQSHQYF
TRBV28	TRBJ2-5	CASGGAGENQETQYF
TRBV3-1	TRBJ1-6	CAISAGVYNSPLHF
TRBV6-4	TRBJ1-5	CASSELDGQPQHF